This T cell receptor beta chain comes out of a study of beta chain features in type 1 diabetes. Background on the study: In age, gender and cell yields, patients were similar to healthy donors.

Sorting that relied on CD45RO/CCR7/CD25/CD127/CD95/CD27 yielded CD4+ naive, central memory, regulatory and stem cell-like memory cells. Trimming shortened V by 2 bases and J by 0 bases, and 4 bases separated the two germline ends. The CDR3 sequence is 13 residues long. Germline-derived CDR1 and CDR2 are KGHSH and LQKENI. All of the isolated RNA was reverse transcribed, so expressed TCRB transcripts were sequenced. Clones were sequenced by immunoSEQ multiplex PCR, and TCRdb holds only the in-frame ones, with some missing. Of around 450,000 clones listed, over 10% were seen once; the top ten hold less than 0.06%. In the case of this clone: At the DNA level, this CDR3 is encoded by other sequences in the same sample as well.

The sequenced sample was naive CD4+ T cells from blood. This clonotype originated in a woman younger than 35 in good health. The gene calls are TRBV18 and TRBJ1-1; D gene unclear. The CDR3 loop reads CASSPGLNTEAFF. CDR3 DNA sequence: TGTGCCAGCTCACCAGGGTTGAACACTGAAGCTTTCTTT.